This record concerns one TCR beta chain sequence. The target antigen is unknown. This sample was taken from a study of T cells in narcolepsy. Study-wide findings and caveats: In some patient and control memory CD4+ samples, autoreactive clones were absent.

J was trimmed by 1 base and V by 10 bases; bases with no gene match: 16. CDR1 is SNHLY, CDR2 FYNNEI, per germline. The CDR3 is made up of 17 amino acids. Method: immunoSEQ multiplex PCR; TCRdb's copy keeps in-frame clones and lacks some. Found here are tens of thousands of clones, around 90% of them singletons; the top ten hold more than 0.8%. Sequences were obtained from CD45RA- memory CD4+ T cells from PBMCs. This sequence joins TRBV2 and TRBJ2-7; 10 bases agree with TRBD2. The sequence came from a human donor with narcolepsy. CDR3 protein: CATPPPSGREESYEQYF. Written as DNA, the CDR3 is TGTGCCACCCCACCCCCCAGCGGGAGGGAGGAGTCCTACGAGCAGTACTTC.